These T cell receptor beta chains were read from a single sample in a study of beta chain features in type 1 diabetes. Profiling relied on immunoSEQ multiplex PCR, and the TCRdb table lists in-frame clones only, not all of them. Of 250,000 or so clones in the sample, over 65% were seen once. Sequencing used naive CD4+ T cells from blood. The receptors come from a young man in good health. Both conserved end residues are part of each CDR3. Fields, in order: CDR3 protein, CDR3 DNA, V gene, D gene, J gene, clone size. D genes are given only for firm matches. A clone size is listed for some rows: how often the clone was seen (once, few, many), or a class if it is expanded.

CDR3aa: CAWGPGLAVGELFF
CDR3nt: TGTGCCTGGGGCCCGGGACTAGCGGTCGGGGAGCTGTTTTTT
v_gene: TRBV30
d_gene: TRBD2
j_gene: TRBJ2-2
abundance: .

CDR3aa: CASSFREGPEQYF
CDR3nt: TGTGCCAGCAGCTTCAGGGAGGGCCCCGAGCAGTACTTC
v_gene: TRBV7-2
d_gene: TRBD2
j_gene: TRBJ2-7
abundance: .

CDR3aa: CASSLALETQYF
CDR3nt: TGTGCCAGCAGCCTCGCATTGGAGACCCAGTACTTC
v_gene: TRBV7-2
d_gene: .
j_gene: TRBJ2-5
abundance: .

CDR3aa: CASSDEGLYEQYF
CDR3nt: TGTGCCAGCAGTGACGAGGGTTTGTACGAGCAGTACTTC
v_gene: TRBV6-1
d_gene: .
j_gene: TRBJ2-7
abundance: .

CDR3aa: CSVTTGTHNSPLHF
CDR3nt: TGCAGCGTCACCACCGGGACCCATAATTCACCCCTCCACTTT
v_gene: TRBV29-1
d_gene: .
j_gene: TRBJ1-6
abundance: .

CDR3aa: CASKLPLQGNEKLFF
CDR3nt: TGTGCCTCCAAACTTCCCCTGCAGGGGAATGAAAAACTGTTTTTT
v_gene: TRBV30
d_gene: .
j_gene: TRBJ1-4
abundance: .

CDR3aa: CASTRGTGGTDTQYF
CDR3nt: TGTGCCAGCACCCGCGGGACAGGGGGCACAGATACGCAGTATTTT
v_gene: TRBV9
d_gene: TRBD1
j_gene: TRBJ2-3
abundance: .

CDR3aa: CASSAGGGNEQFF
CDR3nt: TGTGCCAGCAGCGCAGGGGGAGGCAATGAGCAGTTCTTC
v_gene: TRBV9
d_gene: .
j_gene: TRBJ2-1
abundance: .

CDR3aa: CASSGGTALGKAYEQYF
CDR3nt: TGTGCCAGCAGTGGAGGGACGGCCCTGGGGAAGGCCTACGAGCAGTACTTC
v_gene: TRBV6-1
d_gene: .
j_gene: TRBJ2-7
abundance: .

CDR3aa: CASSQGQGGYEQYF
CDR3nt: TGTGCCAGCAGTCAGGGACAGGGAGGCTACGAGCAGTACTTC
v_gene: TRBV6-6
d_gene: TRBD1
j_gene: TRBJ2-7
abundance: .

CDR3aa: CATSRDQDTQYF
CDR3nt: TGTGCCACCAGCAGAGATCAAGATACGCAGTATTTT
v_gene: TRBV15
d_gene: .
j_gene: TRBJ2-3
abundance: .

CDR3aa: CASSPLATGETQYF
CDR3nt: TGTGCCAGCTCACCACTGGCTACCGGGGAGACCCAGTACTTC
v_gene: TRBV18
d_gene: .
j_gene: TRBJ2-5
abundance: .

CDR3aa: CAWSPQGPRLFF
CDR3nt: TGTGCCTGGAGTCCCCAGGGTCCCAGGCTGTTTTTT
v_gene: TRBV30
d_gene: .
j_gene: TRBJ1-4
abundance: .

CDR3aa: CASTARTGLETQYF
CDR3nt: TGTGCCAGCACCGCGCGGACAGGATTGGAGACCCAGTACTTC
v_gene: TRBV7-2
d_gene: TRBD1
j_gene: TRBJ2-5
abundance: .

CDR3aa: CSVGQVSAYEQYF
CDR3nt: TGCAGCGTTGGGCAGGTTTCAGCCTACGAGCAGTACTTC
v_gene: TRBV29-1
d_gene: .
j_gene: TRBJ2-7
abundance: once

CDR3aa: CSVHGSTSHNEQFF
CDR3nt: TGCAGCGTACACGGGAGCACATCCCACAATGAGCAGTTCTTC
v_gene: TRBV29-1
d_gene: .
j_gene: TRBJ2-1
abundance: .

CDR3aa: CAWSPDLGGYTF
CDR3nt: TGTGCCTGGAGTCCGGATTTGGGAGGCTACACCTTC
v_gene: TRBV30
d_gene: .
j_gene: TRBJ1-2
abundance: few

CDR3aa: CASSSQWDMYNSPLHF
CDR3nt: TGTGCCAGCAGCTCCCAATGGGACATGTATAATTCACCCCTCCACTTT
v_gene: TRBV7-2
d_gene: .
j_gene: TRBJ1-6
abundance: .

CDR3aa: CASSELVQQFF
CDR3nt: TGTGCCAGCAGTGAACTGGTACAGCAGTTCTTC
v_gene: TRBV25-1
d_gene: .
j_gene: TRBJ2-1
abundance: few

CDR3aa: CAWSRDQSQPQHF
CDR3nt: TGTGCCTGGAGCCGGGACCAGAGTCAGCCCCAGCATTTT
v_gene: TRBV30
d_gene: .
j_gene: TRBJ1-5
abundance: .

CDR3aa: CSGRTSGSNEQFF
CDR3nt: TGCAGCGGTCGGACTAGCGGGAGCAATGAGCAGTTCTTC
v_gene: TRBV29-1
d_gene: TRBD2
j_gene: TRBJ2-1
abundance: few

CDR3aa: CASSRGRTGVNTEAFF
CDR3nt: TGTGCCAGCAGCCGAGGGCGGACAGGGGTAAACACTGAAGCTTTCTTT
v_gene: TRBV13
d_gene: TRBD1
j_gene: TRBJ1-1
abundance: .

CDR3aa: CASSPATALAVLTF
CDR3nt: TGTGCCAGCTCACCCGCAACAGCACTAGCCGTCCTGACTTTC
v_gene: TRBV18
d_gene: .
j_gene: TRBJ2-6
abundance: .

CDR3aa: CAWSVLSGTKVTLFF
CDR3nt: TGTGCCTGGAGTGTACTATCCGGGACAAAGGTTACGCTGTTCTTC
v_gene: TRBV30
d_gene: .
j_gene: TRBJ2-1
abundance: .

CDR3aa: CASTMKGHEQFF
CDR3nt: TGTGCCAGCACGATGAAGGGCCATGAGCAGTTCTTC
v_gene: TRBV25-1
d_gene: .
j_gene: TRBJ2-1
abundance: .